The 16 T cell receptor beta chains presented below share a single source sample, sequenced in a study of cytotoxic CD8 clonotypes in ibrutinib-treated CLL. Some clones are missing from TCRdb's copy, which holds only in-frame ones; the method was immunoSEQ multiplex PCR. This sample has approximately 280,000 clones; 65% to 85% occur once, and the top ten carry around 5.1%. The sequenced sample was PBMCs, obtained at disease progression, from a patient treated with ibrutinib. The receptors derive from a human donor with chronic lymphocytic leukemia.

The chain links TRBV5-6 to TRBJ2-3; weak D call: TRBD2 (6 bases). V gave up 1 base and J gave up 4 bases, with 13 bases separating them. The CDR3 consists of 15 residues. Germline V gene data show CDR1 as SGHDT and CDR2 as YYEEEE. The CDR3 here is CASSLFTGEADTQYF. The CDR3 DNA reads TGTGCCAGCAGCTTGTTCACGGGAGAAGCAGATACGCAGTATTTT.

The table lists this clone with a count of one. The chain joins TRBV7-2 to TRBJ2-7; 7 positions agree with TRBD2. With 3 bases clipped from V and 0 bases from J, the junction kept 8 bases outside the gene matches. The germline V gene has CDR1 SGHTA and CDR2 FQGNSA. This CDR3 has 16 amino acids. CDR3 in amino acids: CASSFYGGSSSYEQYF. The CDR3 bases are TGTGCCAGCAGCTTTTACGGCGGGAGCAGCTCCTACGAGCAGTACTTC. The full variable domain, with the rest looked up from reference TRBV7-2 and TRBJ2-7, is GAGVSQSPSNKVTEKGKDVELRCDPISGHTALYWYRQSLGQGLEFLIYFQGNSAPDKSGLPSDRFSAERTGGSVSTLTIQRTQQEDSAVYLCASSFYGGSSSYEQYFGPGTRLTVT.

The chain is built from TRBV7-9 and TRBJ1-1, with D uncertain. Deletions cut 1 base from V and 5 bases from J, with 23 bases between. Germline values: CDR1 SEHNR, CDR2 FQNEAQ (reference sequence). CDR3 length: 18 amino acids. The CDR3 DNA sequence: TGTGCCAGCAGCTTAGGGTCGGCGGCACTTATACGTGATACTGAAGCTTTCTTT. Its protein product is CASSLGSAALIRDTEAFF.

This clone was picked up a small number of times. The J gene is TRBJ2-3, the V gene TRBV7-6; no reliable D call. V was cut by 0 bases and J by 3 bases, with 1 base left in between. From germline, CDR1 is SGHVS and CDR2 FNYEAQ. The CDR3 length is 12 residues. In nucleotides, the CDR3 is TGTGCCAGCAGCTTAGCGACAGATACGCAGTATTTT. This sequence encodes CASSLATDTQYF.

This rearrangement joins TRBV7-7 to TRBJ2-7; D is unresolved. The CDR3 covers 14 residues. Germline CDR1 SSHAT, CDR2 FNYEAQ (reference sequence). V dropped 5 bases and J dropped 3 bases, with 14 bases sitting between them. The CDR3 reads CASSPGPSIYEQYF. Written as DNA, the CDR3 is TGTGCCAGCAGCCCCGGGCCGTCTATCTACGAGCAGTACTTC.

V and J are TRBV7-2 and TRBJ2-3, with a possible D match to TRBD1 (6 bases). Deletions cut 4 bases from V and 11 bases from J, with 25 bases between. CDR3 length equals 16 residues. The germline CDR1 and CDR2 sequences are SGHTA and FQGNSA. CDR3 coding DNA: TGTGCCAGCAGCTACTATTACCGGGACGGACAGCGTGGGCAGTATTTT. Translation gives CASSYYYRDGQRGQYF.

The chain links TRBV4-1 to TRBJ1-2; TRBD1 is a possible D gene (5 bases). The CDR3 length is 16 residues. Trimming took off 5 bases at V and 2 bases at J, with 18 bases between the two ends. Looked up from germline, CDR1 is MGHRA and CDR2 is YSYEKL. The CDR3: CASSASDSSRNYGYTF. CDR3 in DNA: TGCGCCAGCAGCGCAAGCGACAGTTCTCGGAACTATGGCTACACCTTC.

In this sample, this clone turned up a few times. The V call is TRBV6-6, the J call TRBJ2-3; unclear D gene. The germline gives CDR1 MNHNY, CDR2 SVGAGI (reference sequence). The CDR3 extends over 12 amino acids. Trimming took 6 bases from V and 1 from J, leaving 5 bases between them. In DNA, the CDR3 is TGTGCCAGCAGCCGGGGCACAGATACGCAGTATTTT. As protein: CASSRGTDTQYF.

The chain links TRBV7-2 to TRBJ2-6; D is unclear. Trimming removed 6 bases from V and 4 bases from J, with 7 bases in between. This CDR3 region has 13 residues. Germline V gene data show CDR1 as SGHTA and CDR2 as FQGNSA. CDR3 coding DNA: TGTGCCAGCAGTTACGGGGGGGCCAACGTCCTGACTTTC. Encoded protein: CASSYGGANVLTF.

This clone was observed a single time. The CDR3 DNA reads as TGTGCCAGCAGCTCGAATGACAGGGGGCTAAGCTCCTACGAGCAGTACTTC. It translates to CASSSNDRGLSSYEQYF. The chain uses TRBV13 and TRBJ2-7, with TRBD1 matching 10 bases. Per germline, CDR1 PRHDT and CDR2 FYEKMQ (reference sequence). This CDR3 contains 17 residues. V lost 4 bases to trimming and J lost 0 bases; unmatched junction nucleotides: 9. Using reference TRBV13 and TRBJ2-7 for the parts outside the CDR3, the full variable domain is AAGVIQSPRHLIKEKRETATLKCYPIPRHDTVYWYQQGPGQDPQFLISFYEKMQSDKGSIPDRFSAQQFSDYHSELNMSSLELGDSALYFCASSSNDRGLSSYEQYFGPGTRLTVT.

This clone was counted once. The chain links TRBV6-5 to TRBJ1-1; D is ambiguous. Trimming stripped 6 bases from V and 3 bases from J, with 14 bases between. The CDR3 covers 14 residues. Germline CDR1 MNHEY, CDR2 SVGAGI. This chain's CDR3 is CASRFSGWDTEAFF. In nucleotides, the CDR3 is TGTGCCAGCAGATTTTCCGGGTGGGACACTGAAGCTTTCTTT.

J is TRBJ1-2 and V is TRBV4-3, with a weak D call TRBD1 (6 bases). Germline assignment: CDR1 LGHNA and CDR2 YSLEER. The ends were cut back, 4 bases at V and 4 bases at J, with 10 bases in the middle. CDR3 size: 13 residues. For the CDR3, the DNA is TGCGCCAGCAGCCTGACAGGCTTCTATGGCTACACCTTC. Its protein is CASSLTGFYGYTF.

This clone was found many times. The chain recombines TRBV6-6 with TRBJ1-1; D perhaps matches TRBD1 (5 bases). Germline values: CDR1 MNHNY, CDR2 SVGAGI (reference sequence). The V and J ends lost 7 bases and 0 bases respectively, with 12 bases between them. This CDR3 has 14 residues. CDR3 sequence: CASTEPGMNTEAFF. The CDR3 DNA sequence: TGTGCCAGCACCGAGCCAGGGATGAACACTGAAGCTTTCTTT.

The chain carries TRBV9 and TRBJ2-5; D is possibly TRBD1 or TRBD2 (5 bases each). The assigned J gene may be wrong: the sequence end matches TRBJ2-7 better. Per the germline V gene, CDR1 is SGDLS and CDR2 is YYNGEE. The length of the CDR3 is 15 residues. The CDR3 DNA follows: TGTGCCAGCAGCGTCGCTCGGGACGGACCCTACGAGCAGTACTTC. Amino acid sequence: CASSVARDGPYEQYF.

This clone was seen more than once but under ten times. J is TRBJ2-2 and V is TRBV19; 10 bases match TRBD2. Germline assignment: CDR1 LNHDA and CDR2 SQIVND (reference sequence). With V trimmed by 6 bases and J by 3 bases, 10 bases remained unmatched. The CDR3 is 17 amino acids. The CDR3 DNA is TGTGCCAGTAGGAAGCCCATTAGCGGGGGGCACACCGGGGAGCTGTTTTTT. Protein product: CASRKPISGGHTGELFF.

This clone showed up just once. The genes are TRBV6-1 and TRBJ2-7, with 7 bases aligning to TRBD1. With 8 bases clipped from V and 3 bases from J, the junction kept 7 bases outside the gene matches. The CDR3 spans 13 residues. From germline, CDR1 is MNHNS and CDR2 SASEGT. The CDR3 region is CASLSAGGYEQYF. The DNA for the CDR3 is TGTGCCAGCCTGTCTGCAGGGGGCTACGAGCAGTACTTC.